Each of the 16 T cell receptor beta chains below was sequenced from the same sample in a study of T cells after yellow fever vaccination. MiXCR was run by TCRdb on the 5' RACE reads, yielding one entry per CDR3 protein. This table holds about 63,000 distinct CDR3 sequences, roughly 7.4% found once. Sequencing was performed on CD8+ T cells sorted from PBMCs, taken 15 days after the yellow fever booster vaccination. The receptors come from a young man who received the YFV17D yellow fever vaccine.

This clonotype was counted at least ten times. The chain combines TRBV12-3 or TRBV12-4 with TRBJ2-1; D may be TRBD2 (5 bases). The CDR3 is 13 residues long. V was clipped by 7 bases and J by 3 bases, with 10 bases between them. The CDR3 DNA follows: TGTGCCAGCAATAGCGCGCTCTACAATGAGCAGTTCTTC. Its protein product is CASNSALYNEQFF.

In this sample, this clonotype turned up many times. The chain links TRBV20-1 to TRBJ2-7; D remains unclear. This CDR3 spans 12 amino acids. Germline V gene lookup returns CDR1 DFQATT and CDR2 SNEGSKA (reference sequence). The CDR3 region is CSLQAWSYEQYF. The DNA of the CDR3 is TGCTCCCTCCAGGCATGGAGCTACGAGCAGTACTTC.

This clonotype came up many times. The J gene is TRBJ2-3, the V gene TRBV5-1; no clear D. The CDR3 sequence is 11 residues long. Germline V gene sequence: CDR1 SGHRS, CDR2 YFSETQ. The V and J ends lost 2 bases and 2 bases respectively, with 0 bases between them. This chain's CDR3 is CASSFTDTQYF. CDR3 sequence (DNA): TGCGCCAGCAGCTTCACAGATACGCAGTATTTT.

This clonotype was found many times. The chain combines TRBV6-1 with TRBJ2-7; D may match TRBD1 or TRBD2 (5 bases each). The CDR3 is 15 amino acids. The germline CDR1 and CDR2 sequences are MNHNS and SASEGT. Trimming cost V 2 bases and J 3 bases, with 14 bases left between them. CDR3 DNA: TGTGCCAGCAGTGAATTTGTGACAGACTACTACGAGCAGTACTTC. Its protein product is CASSEFVTDYYEQYF.

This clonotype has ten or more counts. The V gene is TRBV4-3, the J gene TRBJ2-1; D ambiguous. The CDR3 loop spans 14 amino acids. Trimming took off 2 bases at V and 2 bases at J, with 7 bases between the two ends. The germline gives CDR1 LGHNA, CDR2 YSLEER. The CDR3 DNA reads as TGCGCCAGCAGCCAATCCAATCCCTACAATGAGCAGTTCTTC. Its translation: CASSQSNPYNEQFF.

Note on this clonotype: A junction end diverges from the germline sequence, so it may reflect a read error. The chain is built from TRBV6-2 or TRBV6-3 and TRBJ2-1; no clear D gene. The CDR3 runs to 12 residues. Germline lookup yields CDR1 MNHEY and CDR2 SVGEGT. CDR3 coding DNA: TGTGCCAGCCATGGCGGCTACAATGTGCAGTTCTTC. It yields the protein CASHGGYNVQFF.

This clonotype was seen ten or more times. CDR3 protein: CSARGVWDSYEQYF. CDR3 nucleotide sequence: TGCAGTGCTAGAGGTGTTTGGGACTCCTACGAGCAGTACTTC. This chain connects TRBV20-1 to TRBJ2-7; D is ambiguous. Germline loops: CDR1 DFQATT, CDR2 SNEGSKA (reference sequence). V was pared by 1 base and J by 0 bases, with 10 bases between. The CDR3 runs to 14 residues.

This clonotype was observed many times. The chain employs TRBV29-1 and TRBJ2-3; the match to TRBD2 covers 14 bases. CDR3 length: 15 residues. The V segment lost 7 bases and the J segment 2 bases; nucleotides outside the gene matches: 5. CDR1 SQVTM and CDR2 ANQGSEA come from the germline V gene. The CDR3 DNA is TGCAGCGCTGCGACTAGCGGGAGGGCCACAGATACGCAGTATTTT. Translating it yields CSAATSGRATDTQYF.

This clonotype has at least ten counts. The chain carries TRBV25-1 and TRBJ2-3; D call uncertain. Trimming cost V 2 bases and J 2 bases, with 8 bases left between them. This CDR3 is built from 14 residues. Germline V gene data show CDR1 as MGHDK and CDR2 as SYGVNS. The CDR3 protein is CASSEPINTDTQYF. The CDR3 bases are TGTGCCAGCAGTGAACCGATAAACACAGATACGCAGTATTTT.

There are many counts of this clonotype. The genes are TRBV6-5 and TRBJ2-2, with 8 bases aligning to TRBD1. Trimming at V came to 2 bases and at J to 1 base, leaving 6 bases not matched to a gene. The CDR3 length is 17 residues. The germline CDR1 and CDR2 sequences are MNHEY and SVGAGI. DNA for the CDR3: TGTGCCAGCAGTTACACCTCCGGGACAGGGAACACCGGGGAGCTGTTTTTT. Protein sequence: CASSYTSGTGNTGELFF.

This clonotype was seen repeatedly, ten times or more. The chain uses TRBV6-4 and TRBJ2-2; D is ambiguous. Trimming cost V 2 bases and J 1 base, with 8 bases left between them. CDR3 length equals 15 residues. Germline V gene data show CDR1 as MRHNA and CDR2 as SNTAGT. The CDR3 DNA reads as TGTGCCAGCAGTGACGACTCCCAGAACACCGGGGAGCTGTTTTTT. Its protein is CASSDDSQNTGELFF.

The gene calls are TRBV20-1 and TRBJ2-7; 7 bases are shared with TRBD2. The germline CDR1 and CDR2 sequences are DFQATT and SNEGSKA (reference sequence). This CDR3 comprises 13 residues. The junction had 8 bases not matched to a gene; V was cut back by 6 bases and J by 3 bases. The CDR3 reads CSARPGTNYEQYF. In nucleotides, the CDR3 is TGCAGTGCGCGACCCGGGACTAACTACGAGCAGTACTTC.

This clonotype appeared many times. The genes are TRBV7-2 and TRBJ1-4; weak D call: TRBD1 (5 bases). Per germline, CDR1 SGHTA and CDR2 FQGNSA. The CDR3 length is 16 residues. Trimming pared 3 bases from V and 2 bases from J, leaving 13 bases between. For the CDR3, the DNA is TGTGCCAGCAGCTTCCTCGGAACAGGCACTAATGAAAAACTGTTTTTT. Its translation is CASSFLGTGTNEKLFF.

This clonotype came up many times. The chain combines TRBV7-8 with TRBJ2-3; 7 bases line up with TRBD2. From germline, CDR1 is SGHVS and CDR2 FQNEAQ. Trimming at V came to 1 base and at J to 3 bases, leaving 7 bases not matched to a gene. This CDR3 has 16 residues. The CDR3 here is CASSLEGGRGTDTQYF. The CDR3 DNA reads TGTGCCAGCAGCTTAGAGGGCGGGAGAGGTACAGATACGCAGTATTTT. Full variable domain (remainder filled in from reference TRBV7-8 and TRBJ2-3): GAGVSQSPRYKVAKRGQDVALRCDPISGHVSLFWYQQALGQGPEFLTYFQNEAQLDKSGLPSDRFFAERPEGSVSTLKIQRTQQEDSAVYLCASSLEGGRGTDTQYFGPGTRLTVL.

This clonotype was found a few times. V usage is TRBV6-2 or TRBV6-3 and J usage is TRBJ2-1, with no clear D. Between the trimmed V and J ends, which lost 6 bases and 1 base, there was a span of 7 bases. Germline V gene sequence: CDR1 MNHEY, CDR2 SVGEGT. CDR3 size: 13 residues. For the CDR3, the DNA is TGTGCCAGCAGCCCCGTATCCTACAATGAGCAGTTCTTC. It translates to CASSPVSYNEQFF.

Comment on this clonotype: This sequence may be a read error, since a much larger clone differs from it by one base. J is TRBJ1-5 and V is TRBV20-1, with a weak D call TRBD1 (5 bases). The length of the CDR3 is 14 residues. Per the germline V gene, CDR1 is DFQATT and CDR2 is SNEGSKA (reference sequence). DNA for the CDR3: TGCTGTGCTAACAGGCCGGACGGCAATCAGCCCCAGCATTTT. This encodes CCANRPDGNQPQHF.